The source of this T cell receptor (beta chain) is a study of blood T cell repertoires in COVID-19. Study overall: There were acute and convalescent COVID-19 samples, and they came from the United States, Italy and Spain. PBMCs, B-cell-depleted T cells, or T cells provided the cDNA or gDNA that made up the material.

Those enrolled in Seattle joined during active infection and were followed longitudinally afterward. Source study methods: Amplification from reference gene primers served as the basis for estimated nucleated cell counts. The method was immunoSEQ multiplex PCR; TCRdb's version includes in-frame clones alone and lacks a portion of them. The V and J calls and the clone size are those of that table, but D and trimming were determined from the DNA. The sample holds 250,000 to 300,000 clones, about 88% seen once. Looked up from germline, CDR1 is LNHDA and CDR2 is SQIVND (reference sequence). The CDR3 is 13 residues long. Trimming took off 4 bases at V and 10 bases at J, with 17 bases between the two ends.

The source is a woman in her thirties with COVID-19, enrolled during active disease. The genes are TRBV19 and TRBJ2-7; D possibly corresponds to TRBD1 (6 bases). Source material: peripheral blood. Written as DNA, the CDR3 is TGTGCCAGTAGTACGACCCTCAGGGGACGTCAGTACTTC. Amino acids: CASSTTLRGRQYF.